A selection of T cell receptor beta chains follows, all from one sample in a study of blood T cell repertoires in COVID-19. Repertoires were generated with immunoSEQ multiplex PCR, while TCRdb's copy carries only in-frame clones and drops some. Among 45,000 to 55,000 clones, roughly 87% were seen once, and the ten largest hold over 7%. Sequencing was performed on peripheral blood. The receptor set was obtained from a man aged 60 to 75 with active COVID-19. The CDR3 runs from the conserved cysteine through the conserved F or W. The D gene is left open where the match is weak. Clone size appears in some rows only: once, few, many, or a class for an expanded clone.

cdr3_nt,cdr3_aa,v_call,d_call,clone_size,j_call
TGTGCCAGCAGGATAGCGGGGGGCACAGATACGCAGTATTTT,CASRIAGGTDTQYF,TRBV6-5,TRBD2,NA,TRBJ2-3
TGTGCCAGCCTGCCCATTACCGGGACAGGGGGCAATGAGCAGTTCTTC,CASLPITGTGGNEQFF,TRBV2,TRBD1,NA,TRBJ2-1
TGTGCCAGTAGTATGGGGGGTTCCATGAACACTGAAGCTTTCTTT,CASSMGGSMNTEAFF,TRBV19,NA,NA,TRBJ1-1
TGTGCCAGCAGTTTACTAGCGGGGGGGAGGAATGAGCAGTTCTTC,CASSLLAGGRNEQFF,TRBV28,TRBD2,few,TRBJ2-1
TGTGCCAGCAGCGATACGGGGACACAGCCCCAGCATTTT,CASSDTGTQPQHF,TRBV6-6,NA,NA,TRBJ1-5
TGTGCCAGCAGTTACCTCGCCGGGATCTACGAGCAGTACTTC,CASSYLAGIYEQYF,TRBV6-6,NA,NA,TRBJ2-7
TGCGCCAGCAGCCAAAATACCAGGGGGAACACTGAAGCTTTCTTT,CASSQNTRGNTEAFF,TRBV4-1,NA,NA,TRBJ1-1
TGCGCCAGCAGCCAAGATAACCAGGGGGCTAACTATGGCTACACCTTC,CASSQDNQGANYGYTF,TRBV4-3,TRBD1,NA,TRBJ1-2
TGCGCCAGCAGCTTCGGGACAGGGGTCTCCTACGAGCAGTACTTC,CASSFGTGVSYEQYF,TRBV4-3,TRBD1,few,TRBJ2-7
TGCGCCAGCAGCTTACCTAGCGGGGTTTATACGCAGTATTTT,CASSLPSGVYTQYF,TRBV5-1,TRBD2,NA,TRBJ2-3
TGTGCCAGTAGTACGGGACTAGCGGTATATTACGAGCAGTACTTC,CASSTGLAVYYEQYF,TRBV19,TRBD2,NA,TRBJ2-7
TGCGCCAGCAGCCAAGATACAGGGGGTTTTAATGAGCAGTTCTTC,CASSQDTGGFNEQFF,TRBV4-3,TRBD1,NA,TRBJ2-1
TGTGCCAGCAGTGAAGCTAACAGATTAAATTCACCCCTCCACTTT,CASSEANRLNSPLHF,TRBV6-1,NA,few,TRBJ1-6
TGTGCCAGCAGCCTTGGAGCCTCCTACGAGCAGTACTTC,CASSLGASYEQYF,TRBV3-1/TRBV3-2,NA,NA,TRBJ2-7
TGTGCCAGCAGGATGACAGGGGGCCGCAATCAGCCCCAGCATTTT,CASRMTGGRNQPQHF,TRBV28,TRBD1,NA,TRBJ1-5
TGTGCCAGCAGTTACCGCGGACATTTGAACACTGAAGCTTTCTTT,CASSYRGHLNTEAFF,TRBV6-2/TRBV6-3,NA,NA,TRBJ1-1
TGTGCCAGCAGTAGGACAGGCGGGGAAAAAGAGACCCAGTACTTC,CASSRTGGEKETQYF,TRBV28,NA,NA,TRBJ2-5
TGCGCCAGCAGCCAAGATGATACAGGGTCCAGCTACGAGCAGTACTTC,CASSQDDTGSSYEQYF,TRBV4-1,NA,once,TRBJ2-7
TGTGCCAGCAGTGAACAGGGGGTTTTCTACGAGCAGTACTTC,CASSEQGVFYEQYF,TRBV6-1,TRBD1,NA,TRBJ2-7
TGCGCCAGCAGCATAAAGCCAGGGAATTCACCCCTCCACTTT,CASSIKPGNSPLHF,TRBV4-1,NA,few,TRBJ1-6
TGTGCCAGCAGCCACGCCGGGACAGGGGACACAGATACGCAGTATTTT,CASSHAGTGDTDTQYF,TRBV4-2,TRBD1,once,TRBJ2-3
TGTGCCAGCAGCCGCGGACTAGCGGGCACAGATACGCAGTATTTT,CASSRGLAGTDTQYF,TRBV7-2,TRBD2,NA,TRBJ2-3
TGTGCCAGAAGCTTGTTATCAGGGAACACTGAAGCTTTCTTT,CARSLLSGNTEAFF,TRBV5-3,NA,NA,TRBJ1-1
TGTGCCAGCAGCCCGGAACGGGCGGGGGCAAACACCGGGGAGCTGTTTTTT,CASSPERAGANTGELFF,TRBV21-1,NA,NA,TRBJ2-2
TGTGCCAGCAGCCAGACCTCGGGTGGCTACACCTTC,CASSQTSGGYTF,TRBV11-2,NA,NA,TRBJ1-2
TGTGCCAGCAGTTATGACTCTTCCAATGAGCAGTTCTTC,CASSYDSSNEQFF,TRBV27,NA,NA,TRBJ2-1
TGTGCCAGCAGTCGGGACTCCTCCTACGAGCAGTACTTC,CASSRDSSYEQYF,TRBV12-3/TRBV12-4,NA,NA,TRBJ2-7
TGTGCCAGCAGCTTGGGTCAGGGAAACTATGGCTACACCTTC,CASSLGQGNYGYTF,TRBV5-6,NA,NA,TRBJ1-2
TGTGCCAGCTCACCACCGGGCCCCGGTGAGCAGTACTTC,CASSPPGPGEQYF,TRBV18,NA,NA,TRBJ2-7
TGTGCCAGTAGAGCGACAGCCCAAGAGACCCAGTACTTC,CASRATAQETQYF,TRBV19,NA,NA,TRBJ2-5
TGTGCCAGCAGCTCCTCCGGGACAGGGATCACTGAAGCTTTCTTT,CASSSSGTGITEAFF,TRBV27,TRBD1,NA,TRBJ1-1
TGTGCCAGCGGGGACAGGGTTTTATTGCCCCAGCATTTT,CASGDRVLLPQHF,TRBV6-4,TRBD1,NA,TRBJ1-5
TGTGCCAGCAGCTTTCGAGGGTTCCCCAGCTCCTACAATGAGCAGTTCTTC,CASSFRGFPSSYNEQFF,TRBV5-6,NA,NA,TRBJ2-1
TGTGCCATCAGGGATGGGACGGCGGGGCACACTGAAGCTTTCTTT,CAIRDGTAGHTEAFF,TRBV10-3,NA,many,TRBJ1-1